This paragraph reports one T cell receptor (beta chain). Its antigen is undetermined. Each replicate PCR on the sorted subsets used 200 to 250 ng DNA (about 30,000 T cell genomes). Sequencing used immunoSEQ multiplex PCR; TCRdb keeps in-frame clones, though not all of them. This sample yields 2 million to 2.5 million clones, of which around 95% are seen a single time; 0.1% to 0.15% belongs to the top ten. Both subsets, CD45RA+ naive and CD45RA-negative memory, were split from the CD4+ cells. This entry comes from a study of shared clonotypes between healthy human individuals. Study-level results: A few donors shared about 4.5% of their naive CD4 clonotypes.

CDR1 KGHSH and CDR2 LQKENI come from the germline V gene. V lost 2 bases, J lost 5 bases, and 9 bases lay in between. The CDR3 totals 14 residues. This TCR was sampled from a man aged 18 to 29 in good health. The sequenced sample was naive CD4+ T cells sorted from blood. Subset described: CD45RA+ positively selected. This chain links TRBV18 with TRBJ1-4, with D tentatively TRBD1 (6 bases). The CDR3 here is CASSPFTGNEKLFF. The CDR3 region has the DNA TGTGCCAGCTCACCATTCACAGGGAATGAAAAACTGTTTTTT. The full variable domain, rest sourced from reference TRBV18 and TRBJ1-4, is NAGVMQNPRHLVRRRGQEARLRCSPMKGHSHVYWYRQLPEEGLKFMVYLQKENIIDESGMPKERFSAEFPKEGPSILRIQQVVRGDSAAYFCASSPFTGNEKLFFGSGTQLSVL.